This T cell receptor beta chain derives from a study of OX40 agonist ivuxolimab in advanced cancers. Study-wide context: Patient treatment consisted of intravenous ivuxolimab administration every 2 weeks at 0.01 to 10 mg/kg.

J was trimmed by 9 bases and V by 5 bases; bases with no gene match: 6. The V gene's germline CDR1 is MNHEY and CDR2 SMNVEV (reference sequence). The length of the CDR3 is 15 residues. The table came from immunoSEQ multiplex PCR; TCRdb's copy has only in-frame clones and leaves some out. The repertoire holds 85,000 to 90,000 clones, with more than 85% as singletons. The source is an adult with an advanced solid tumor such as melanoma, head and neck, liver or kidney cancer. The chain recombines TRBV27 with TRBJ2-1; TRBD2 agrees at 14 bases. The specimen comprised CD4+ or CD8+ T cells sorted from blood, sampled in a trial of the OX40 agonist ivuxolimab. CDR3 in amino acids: CASSPGLAGAGEQFF. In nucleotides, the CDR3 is TGTGCCAGCAGTCCGGGACTAGCGGGAGCCGGTGAGCAGTTCTTC.